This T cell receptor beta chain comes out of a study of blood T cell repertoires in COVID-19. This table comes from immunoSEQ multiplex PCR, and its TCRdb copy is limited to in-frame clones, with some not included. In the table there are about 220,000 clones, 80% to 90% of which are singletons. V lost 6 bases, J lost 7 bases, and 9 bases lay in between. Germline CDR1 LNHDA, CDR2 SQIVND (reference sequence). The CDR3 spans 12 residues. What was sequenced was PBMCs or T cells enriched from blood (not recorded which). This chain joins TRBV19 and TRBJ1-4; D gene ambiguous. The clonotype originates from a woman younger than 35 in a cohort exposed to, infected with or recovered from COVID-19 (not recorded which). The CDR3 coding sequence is TGTGCCAGTAGCGGGGATAGTGAAAAACTGTTTTTT. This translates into CASSGDSEKLFF.